This T cell receptor beta chain was sequenced for a study of blood T cell repertoires in COVID-19. As originally analysed: It was from reference gene primer amplification that nucleated cell counts were estimated. Assay used: immunoSEQ multiplex PCR; TCRdb lists only in-frame clones, some missing. V and J calls plus clone size are reproduced from that table; the DNA served to infer D and trimming. Found here are 140,000 to 150,000 clones, 70% to 90% of them singletons; the top ten hold about 3%. The TCR comes from a middle-aged woman with active or convalescent COVID-19. The sample taken for sequencing was peripheral blood.

The chain's CDR3 is CASSIRANEYLNTEAFF. CDR3 sequence (DNA): TGTGCCAGTAGTATCAGGGCCAACGAATACTTGAACACTGAAGCTTTCTTT. The rearrangement joins TRBV19 to TRBJ1-1, with TRBD1 as a possible D gene (5 bases). The V end lost 3 bases, the J end lost 0 bases, and 17 bases lay between the germline ends. The CDR3 covers 17 residues. CDR1 is LNHDA and CDR2 is SQIVND in the germline V gene (reference sequence).